This TCR beta chain is from a study of blood T cell repertoires in COVID-19. Study-level background: Sites across the United States, Italy and Spain contributed samples from acute and convalescent COVID-19. In each case, the material was cDNA or gDNA derived from T cells, B-cell-depleted T cells, or PBMCs.

J lost 5 bases, V lost 4 bases, and 12 bases had no gene match. This CDR3 contains 16 residues. Germline V gene lookup returns CDR1 KGHDR and CDR2 SFDVKD. In the authors' methods: The assay estimated nucleated cells by amplifying reference gene primers. TCRdb's copy holds only in-frame clones and misses some; the assay was immunoSEQ multiplex PCR. V, J and clone size are taken as reported in that table, and D and trimming were inferred from the DNA itself. There are a few hundred thousand clones in the sample; roughly 88% occur only once, and 0.7% lies in the top ten. Material: peripheral blood. This clonotype was sampled from a human donor in a cohort sampled during active COVID-19. This rearrangement joins TRBV24-1 to TRBJ2-7, with 8 bases identical to TRBD1. The CDR3 is CATSDRGQGLGNEQYF. DNA of the CDR3: TGTGCCACCAGTGACCGTGGACAGGGTCTCGGCAACGAGCAGTACTTC.